Listed here is a single T cell receptor (beta chain). The sample comes from a study of T cell changes during pregnancy in multiple sclerosis. Trimming took off 6 bases at V and 1 base at J, with 9 bases between the two ends. The CDR3 has 13 amino acids. CDR1 and CDR2 (germline): WSHSY, SAAADI. Profiling relied on immunoSEQ multiplex PCR, and the TCRdb table lists in-frame clones only, not all of them. Counted here are about 20,000 clones, 80% to 90% occurring once; the ten biggest clones make up around 5%. The input for sequencing was CD8+ T cells from peripheral blood mononuclear cells, taken in the second trimester of pregnancy. The chain uses TRBV10-2 and TRBJ1-1; D unclear. The receptor was derived from a female donor in good health, enrolled as a control in a pregnancy study. The chain's CDR3 is CASSLAGNTEAFF. CDR3 in DNA: TGCGCCAGCAGCCTAGCCGGGAACACTGAAGCTTTCTTT.